This T cell receptor beta chain was retrieved from a study of post-analysis software for immune sequencing data. Overall study context: Secondary progressive, relapsing-remitting and progressive-relapsing multiple sclerosis were among the included disease courses. Broader study findings: Diversity measured as normalized Chao1 was significantly lower in multiple sclerosis patients than in controls. Samples made in the same batch grouped tightly together by F measure. Comparison of patients with controls showed four or five TRBV segments more frequent in patients, TRBV5-6, TRBV5-1 and TRBV20-1 among them.

Unique-molecular-identifier-tagged TCR beta cDNA libraries were used. Input of about 0.9 to 10 million T cells yielded some 500,000 cDNA molecules. TCRdb re-derived calls from the PCR reads in MiXCR, one entry per CDR3 protein. The table has a few hundred thousand distinct CDR3 sequences, 45% seen once. Regarding this clonotype: Antigen specificity is unknown.

After removal of 3 bases from V and 6 bases from J, the junction contained 20 bases not matched to a gene. The CDR3 spans 19 residues. From germline, CDR1 is SGHTA and CDR2 FQGNSA. The chain combines TRBV7-2 with TRBJ2-7; 10 positions match TRBD2. Sample: blood. The receptor was derived from a girl aged 5-17 years with multiple sclerosis. The CDR3 loop reads CASSFPIVGSGLAHLEQYF. The CDR3 DNA is TGTGCCAGCAGCTTTCCCATCGTCGGGTCGGGACTAGCGCATCTCGAGCAGTACTTC.